The entry below describes one T cell receptor (beta chain). Its cognate antigen has yet to be identified. No clone much larger than this one lies a single base away; base qualities are absent. The cohort was made up of 500 to 800 healthy bone marrow donors. All cohort members were sampled while nominally healthy, although unrecorded immune exposures were likely present. The donor tested CMV seronegative and was one of the 352 seronegative cohort members. Each donor provided a peripheral blood sample, and peripheral blood mononuclear cells were used for TCR beta sequencing. Genomic DNA was extracted from the blood cell samples with the Qiagen DNeasy Blood Extraction Kit. The library came from the immunoSEQ multiplex PCR assay. For the multiplex PCR, a mixture combining 60 forward primers for TCR Vbeta segments and 13 reverse primers for TCR Jbeta segments was used. Amplification of the CDR3 region of rearranged TCR beta genes was performed with a multiplex PCR assay on genomic DNA. On the Illumina HiSeq System, the amplified TCR beta libraries were sequenced as 87-base-pair reads. In the source study's methods: A later analysis counted some 74 million unique TCR beta chains across the 640 or so repertoires, and roughly 9.9 million of these chains were shared by at least two donors. Raw reads were error-corrected and collapsed into unique sequences with a nearest-neighbor algorithm that merged closely related sequences to remove PCR and sequencing errors. CDR3 sequences were aligned to IMGT reference sequences to assign V, D and J gene segments. For a sequence to be retained, at least a six-nucleotide match to both a V gene segment and a J gene segment was required. A rearrangement was called productive if the CDR3 had no stop codons and remained in frame with V and J, and every other rearrangement was called non-productive. CDR3 was defined by IMGT convention, running from the second conserved V-encoded cysteine to the conserved J-encoded phenylalanine. The earlier analysis of about 500 of the donors excluded sequences that lacked an unambiguous match to a single V gene segment. In an earlier analysis of some 590 of the donors, V segments were called functional above 56.7% productive rearrangements and were called segregating when the between-donor standard deviation exceeded 5%. A statistical classification framework was built to diagnose cytomegalovirus status from the catalog of TCR beta chain sequences. A later analysis assigned V and J genes by comparing TCR nucleotide sequences with IMGT/GENE-DB human TR gene sequences. In a later analysis, CDR3 sequences and most-parsimonious VDJ recombination scenarios were assigned using the TCRdist pipeline. In a later analysis, each TCR beta chain was defined by its CDR3 amino acid sequence together with its V-gene family, and reads lacking a unique V-gene family were excluded. In a later analysis, 550 to 650 highly shared, low-generation-probability nucleotide sequences were removed to address suspected cross-contamination and a sequencing artifact. A later analysis calculated a clonal expansion index for each public chain from normalized within-repertoire ranks of inferred template counts. A later analysis computed generation probabilities with a VDJ recombination model fitted to out-of-frame rearrangements, and checked the results against IGoR. In a later analysis, TCR-TCR, TCR-HLA and TCR-CMV co-occurrence was scored with hypergeometric tests, and a repertoire-size bias correction was applied to TCR pairs. To estimate false discovery rates, a later analysis permuted the HLA or CMV assignments 20 times. In a later analysis, co-occurring TCRs were grouped with DBSCAN, and TCRdist sequence similarity was added when clustering was performed within HLA-allele-positive subsets. Repertoires with fewer than 30,000 or more than 120,000 public chains, plus five repertoires with anomalous nucleotide sharing, were excluded from co-occurrence clustering. In TCRdb, the immuneACCESS table is reduced to in-frame sequences with V and J assigned. These tables do not hold every clone; where another copy was compared, an unresolved V gene accounts for under half, and the others remain unexplained. V and J calls and clone size are as listed in that table; D and trimming were resolved from the DNA. The sample table contains about 140,000 clones; only one count was recorded for under 80% of them. The top ten clones comprise 2.5% to 3.5% of the sample.

The sample originates from a study of cytomegalovirus exposure and HLA in healthy donors (dated by TCRdb to between 2016 and 2019). Regarding the study in general: According to an earlier analysis of a few hundred of the donors, 200 million or so T cells yielded roughly 100 million unique TCR beta sequences and around 280 Gb of sequence data. Donor age, sex, ethnicity and CMV serostatus were collected together with the repertoire data. The study profiled the T cell repertoires of 500 to 800 subjects by immunosequencing and related them to cytomegalovirus serostatus. Besides the first cohort of approximately 710 subjects, a separate validation cohort made up of 120 different subjects was used. Typing coverage varied by locus: roughly 620-630 donors for A, B, C, DRB1 and DQB1; approximately 560 for DQA1; 606 for DPA1; 450 to 480 for DPB1. A later genetic analysis took genome-wide SNP genotypes for about 65% of the 666 donors and used that subset as a discovery cohort. An early release covering around 630 HLA-typed donors comprised approximately 290 gigabases of sequencing data and approximately 85 million unique TCR sequences. Among 350 to 400 genotyped donors of the cohort, an average of approximately 230,000 unique TCR beta nucleotide sequences were sequenced per donor, about a sixth of them non-productive. The genetic ancestry cluster associated with self-reported Caucasian donors included approximately 85% of the roughly 380 genotyped donors. Both class I and class II loci were covered by HLA typing, at four-digit resolution. To decide whether each TCR beta V gene segment behaved as functional or pseudogenic, an earlier analysis of over 500 of the donors relied on high-throughput TCR beta sequencing. Because of strong linkage in the cohort, roughly five DR-DQ haplotypes were treated as single units for association and clustering. To predict cytomegalovirus infection status, the study brought together high-throughput TCR immunosequencing, statistical association of individual TCRs with disease status, and machine learning. All discovery cohort repertoires had been generated using a single sequencing platform. Rather than using new phenotypic data, the later analysis identified candidate immune exposures from TCR beta sequences and from how often those sequences occurred across donors. To study patterns of TCR occurrence, a later analysis re-analyzed previously published TCR beta repertoires from around 660 donors and added high-resolution HLA genotyping. The study aimed to test whether cataloging public T cell receptors could reveal signatures of past pathogen exposure. The research as a whole found: In both the original and validation cohorts, the classifier was reported to diagnose cytomegalovirus status with high specificity and sensitivity. Most TCR sequences were seen in very few donors, while some public TCRs were found in many individuals. Specific HLA alleles were associated with 16,951 TCR beta sequences at a false discovery rate of 0.05 in a later analysis. Because counts were too low, approximately 18 rarely observed V segments, including chromosome 9 orphons, were excluded from the earlier analysis of around 640 of the donors. A later genetic analysis reported fewer N-insertions in productive TCRs among donors in an Asian-associated ancestry cluster than the approximately 700-donor mean. A later analysis reported that several top co-occurrence clusters appeared linked to parvovirus B19, influenza, CMV and Epstein-Barr virus. A total of 150 to 200 TCR beta chains were listed by the study as associated with cytomegalovirus. A further reported finding was that TCR beta sequences accurately predicted the HLA-A and HLA-B alleles for most subjects in the first cohort. Correlated functional status among segregating V segments might be attributable to linkage disequilibrium, but an unknown experimental factor could not be ruled out. According to the authors, the approach could potentially be generalized to other disease states and immunological phenotypes. A later genetic analysis associated a missense DCLRE1C variant with V-gene and J-gene trimming of TCR beta chains, and an independent cohort replicated the association. Only TCR beta chains were sequenced in this cohort, and the absence of alpha or paired-chain data limited detectable features. For the cohort, immune exposure information was limited to CMV serostatus. In an earlier analysis of fewer than 700 of the donors, most TCR beta V segments appeared in productive rearrangements about 87% or about 30% of the time, broadly matching IMGT annotations. In a later analysis, TCR association rates were found to vary across HLA loci, with the most associated TCRs seen for DRB1 alleles and the fewest for HLA-C alleles. According to a later analysis, most CMV-associated TCR beta chains appeared to be HLA-restricted, and the HLA associations seemed to be driven largely by CMV exposure. A cluster of highly shared sequence variants was judged likely to be a technical artifact of the sequencing pipeline. Because some donors lacked HLA typing at each locus, the association tests relied only on the typed subset. Because the 87-base-pair reads could not distinguish some IMGT-functional V segments, including TRBV6-2 and TRBV6-3, those segments were excluded. Assigning TCR associations to individual alleles was difficult when HLA alleles, especially DR and DQ, strongly co-occurred. Compared with equally common non-associated chains, HLA-associated TCR beta chains in a later analysis were more clonally expanded and had lower generation probabilities. A few of the identified cytomegalovirus-associated TCR beta chains were confirmed in vitro to be specific for cytomegalovirus antigens. The presence/absence analyses assumed that sequencing depth was roughly uniform across donors, and that assumption may not be true.

Trimmed from V: 7 bases; trimmed from J: 10 bases; junction bases lacking a gene match: 11. Per the germline V gene (reference sequence), LNHDA is the CDR1 and SQIVND is the CDR2. The CDR3 spans 14 residues, from the cysteine through the phenylalanine. Kept here is only the CDR3 DNA, which spans 42 bases and is read in frame from base 1. The V and J segments used are TRBV19 and TRBJ2-1; 9 of the junction bases match TRBD2. The sequence derives from a male donor in good health and CMV-seronegative. The material sequenced was PBMCs. The nucleotide sequence reads TGTGCCAGTACTGATAGCGGGGGCCCTTGGGAGCAGTTCTTC. This gives the protein CASTDSGGPWEQFF.